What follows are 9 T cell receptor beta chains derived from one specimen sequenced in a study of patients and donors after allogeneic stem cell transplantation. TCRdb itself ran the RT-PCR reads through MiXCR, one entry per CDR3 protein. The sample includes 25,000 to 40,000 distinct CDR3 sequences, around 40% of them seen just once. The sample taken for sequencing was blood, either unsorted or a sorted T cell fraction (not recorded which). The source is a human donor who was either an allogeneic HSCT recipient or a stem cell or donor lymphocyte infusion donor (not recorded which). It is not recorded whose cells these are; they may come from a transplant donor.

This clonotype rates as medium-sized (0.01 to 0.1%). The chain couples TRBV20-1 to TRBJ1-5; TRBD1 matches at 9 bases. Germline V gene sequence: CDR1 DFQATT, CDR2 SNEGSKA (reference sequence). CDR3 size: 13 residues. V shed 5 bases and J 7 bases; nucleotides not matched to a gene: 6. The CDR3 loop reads CSAWTGVGQPQHF. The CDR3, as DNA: TGCAGTGCTTGGACAGGGGTCGGGCAGCCCCAGCATTTT.

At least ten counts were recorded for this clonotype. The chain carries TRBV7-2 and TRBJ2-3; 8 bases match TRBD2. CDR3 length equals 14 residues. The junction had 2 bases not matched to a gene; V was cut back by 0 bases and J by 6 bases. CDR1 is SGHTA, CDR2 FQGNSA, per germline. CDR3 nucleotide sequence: TGTGCCAGCAGCTTAGCGGGCGGGGGGGATACGCAGTATTTT. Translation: CASSLAGGGDTQYF.

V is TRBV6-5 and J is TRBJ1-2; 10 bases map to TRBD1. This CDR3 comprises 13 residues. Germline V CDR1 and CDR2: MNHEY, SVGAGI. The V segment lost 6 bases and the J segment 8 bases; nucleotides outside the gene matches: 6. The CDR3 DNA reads TGTGCCAGCAGAGACAGGGGGCTTGAAGGCTACACCTTC. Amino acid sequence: CASRDRGLEGYTF.

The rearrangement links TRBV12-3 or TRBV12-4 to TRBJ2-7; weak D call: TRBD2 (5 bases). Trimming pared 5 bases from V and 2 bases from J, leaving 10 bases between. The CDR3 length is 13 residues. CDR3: CASSLRGTYEQYF. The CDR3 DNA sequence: TGTGCCAGCAGTCTCCGGGGTACCTACGAGCAGTACTTC.

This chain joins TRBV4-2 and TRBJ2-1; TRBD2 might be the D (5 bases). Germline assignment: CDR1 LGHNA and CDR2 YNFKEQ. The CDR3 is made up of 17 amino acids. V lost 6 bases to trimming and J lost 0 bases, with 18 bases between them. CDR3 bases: TGTGCCAGCAGACCCTTACTAGTCTCGAGCTCCTACAATGAGCAGTTCTTC. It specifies CASRPLLVSSSYNEQFF.

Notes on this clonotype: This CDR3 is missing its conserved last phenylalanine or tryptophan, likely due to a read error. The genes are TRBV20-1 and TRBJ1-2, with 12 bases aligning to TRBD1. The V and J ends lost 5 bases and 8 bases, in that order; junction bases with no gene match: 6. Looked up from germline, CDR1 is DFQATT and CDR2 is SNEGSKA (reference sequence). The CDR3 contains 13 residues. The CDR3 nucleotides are TGCAGTGCTGGGGGACAGGGGGCGAGAGGCTACACCATC. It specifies CSAGGQGARGYTI.

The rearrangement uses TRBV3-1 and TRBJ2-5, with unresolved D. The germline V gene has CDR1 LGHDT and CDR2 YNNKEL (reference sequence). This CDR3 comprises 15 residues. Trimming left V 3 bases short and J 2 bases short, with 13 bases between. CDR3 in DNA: TGTGCCAGCAGCCAGCGCCCGTGGCAACAAGAGACCCAGTACTTC. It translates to CASSQRPWQQETQYF.

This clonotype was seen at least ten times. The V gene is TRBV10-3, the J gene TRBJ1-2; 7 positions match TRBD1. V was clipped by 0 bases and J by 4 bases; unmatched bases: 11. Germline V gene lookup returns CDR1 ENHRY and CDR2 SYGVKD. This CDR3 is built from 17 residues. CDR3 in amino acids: CAISESGGQATVYGYTF. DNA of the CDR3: TGTGCCATCAGTGAGTCAGGAGGACAGGCAACCGTCTATGGCTACACCTTC.

The chain's CDR3 is CASSSGVSGDTQYF. As DNA, the CDR3 is TGTGCCAGCAGCTCGGGGGTGTCTGGGGATACGCAGTATTTT. The chain recombines TRBV7-9 with TRBJ2-3, with D possibly TRBD2 on 6 matching bases. Trimming removed 4 bases at V and 6 bases at J, with 14 bases between. There are 14 residues in the CDR3. Germline V gene data show CDR1 as SEHNR and CDR2 as FQNEAQ (reference sequence).